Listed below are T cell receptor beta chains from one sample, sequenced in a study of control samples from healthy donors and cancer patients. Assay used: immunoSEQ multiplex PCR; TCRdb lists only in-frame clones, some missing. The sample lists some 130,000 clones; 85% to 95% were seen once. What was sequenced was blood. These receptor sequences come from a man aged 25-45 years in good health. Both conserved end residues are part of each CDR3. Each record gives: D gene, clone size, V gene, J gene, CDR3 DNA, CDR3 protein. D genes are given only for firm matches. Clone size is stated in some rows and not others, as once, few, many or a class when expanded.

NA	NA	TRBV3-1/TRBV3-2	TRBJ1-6	TGTGCCAGCAGCCACAGGGATAATTCACCCCTCCACTTT	CASSHRDNSPLHF
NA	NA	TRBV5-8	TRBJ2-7	TGTGCCAGCAGCTTGTCGACCGGGATCCAATTGTTCTACGAGCAGTACTTC	CASSLSTGIQLFYEQYF
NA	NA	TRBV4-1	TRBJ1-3	TGCGCCAGCAGCCAAGTTCGGCCAACTGGAAACACCATATATTTT	CASSQVRPTGNTIYF
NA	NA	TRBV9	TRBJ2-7	TGTGCCAGCAGCGCCCTGGGGGACCCCAACCCGTCCTACGAGCAGTACTTC	CASSALGDPNPSYEQYF
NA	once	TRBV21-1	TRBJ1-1	TGTGCCATCCCATGTAGGGGACCCCTGAACACTGAAGCTTTCTTT	CAIPCRGPLNTEAFF
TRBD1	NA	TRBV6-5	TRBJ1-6	TGTGCCAGCGCCGGACAGGAGAATTCACCCCTCCACTTT	CASAGQENSPLHF
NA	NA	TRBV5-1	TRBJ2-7	TGCGCCAGCAGCTTGGGGCAGGGGGGACGCGAGCAGTACTTC	CASSLGQGGREQYF
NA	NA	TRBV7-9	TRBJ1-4	TGTGCCAGCAGCCTCTACGGACGGGTTACTAATGAAAAACTGTTTTTT	CASSLYGRVTNEKLFF
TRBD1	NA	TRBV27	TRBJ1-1	TGTGCCAGTTACAGGGGTGGTTTGACTGAAGCTTTCTTT	CASYRGGLTEAFF
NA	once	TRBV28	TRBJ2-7	TGTGCCAGCAGTTTATCCCCACAGGTCTACGAGCAGTACTTC	CASSLSPQVYEQYF